This T cell receptor (beta chain) was sequenced for a study of T cells expressing NK-cell markers. TCRdb re-called the 5' RACE reads and shows each CDR3 protein once, DNA omitted. This sample contains around 110,000 distinct CDR3 sequences. The germline V gene encodes CDR1 DFQATT and CDR2 SNEGSKA (reference sequence). This CDR3 contains 11 residues. The sample comprised blood T cells: a sorted CD56 or NKG2C T cell subset, CD4+ or CD8+ T cells, or bulk PBMC T cells (not recorded which). The V gene is TRBV20-1, the J gene TRBJ2-1. The receptor comes from a woman aged 18 to 75 in good health. This CDR3 is CSARLSYEQFF.